A single T cell receptor (beta chain) is shown here with its context. This sample is drawn from a study of pediatric ulcerative colitis. This CDR3 spans 13 amino acids. Trimming pared 0 bases from V and 6 bases from J, leaving 8 bases between. Germline lookup yields CDR1 LGHNA and CDR2 YNFKEQ. Sequencing was at survey level. Sequenced by immunoSEQ multiplex PCR; TCRdb stores in-frame clones only, minus some. In the table there are about 64,000 clones, 86% of which are singletons. The sequence was obtained from a boy between 10 and 17 years old with severe ulcerative colitis. V and J are TRBV4-2 and TRBJ1-2; no definite D call. Material for sequencing was blood. The CDR3 here is CASSQDLGNGYTF. The CDR3, as DNA: TGTGCCAGCAGCCAAGATTTGGGGAATGGCTACACCTTC.